The 22 T cell receptor beta chains below come from one sample, sequenced in a study of T cell repertoires in cytomegalovirus infection. The antigens of these receptors remain unknown. TCRdb analysed the reads with MiXCR anew, one entry per CDR3 protein. The sample records approximately 70,000 distinct CDR3 sequences, approximately 20% being singletons. The material sequenced was CD8+ T cells from cultured PBMCs, taken from culture after CMV antigen stimulation. The receptors stem from a human donor in good health (CMV status not recorded). Some clones in this sample may be carry-over from other donors' samples.

A note on this clonotype: An end of the junction does not agree with germline; a read error may underlie this. The V call is TRBV12-3 or TRBV12-4, the J call TRBJ1-5; a weak D match, TRBD1 (6 bases). CDR3 length equals 15 residues. CDR3 bases: TGTGTCAGCAGTTTAGGTGGACAGCCAAAATCGCCCCAGCATTTT. Its protein product is CVSSLGGQPKSPQHF.

This clonotype was detected only once. J is TRBJ2-3 and V is TRBV7-8; D remains ambiguous. V dropped 8 bases and J dropped 2 bases, with 14 bases sitting between them. Germline CDR1 reads SGHVS; CDR2 reads FQNEAQ. The CDR3 has 14 amino acids. Here the CDR3 reads CASFPDGPTDTQYF. CDR3 bases: TGTGCCAGCTTTCCGGATGGCCCCACAGATACGCAGTATTTT.

This chain uses TRBV10-3 with TRBJ1-1, with TRBD1 as a possible D gene (5 bases). The CDR3 sequence is 12 residues long. The germline V gene encodes CDR1 ENHRY and CDR2 SYGVKD. V lost 7 bases and J lost 3, with 9 bases in between. CDR3 region: CAINRGDTEAFF. The CDR3 nucleotides are TGTGCCATCAATAGAGGGGACACTGAAGCTTTCTTT.

This clonotype turned up a few times. The chain couples TRBV7-8 to TRBJ2-5, with D perhaps matching TRBD2 (7 bases). Germline V gene sequence: CDR1 SGHVS, CDR2 FQNEAQ. The CDR3 covers 16 residues. V dropped 2 bases and J dropped 0 bases, with 13 bases sitting between them. The CDR3 DNA is TGTGCCAGCAGCTTAAGTGGGAGGGGGTACCAAGAGACCCAGTACTTC. This codes for CASSLSGRGYQETQYF. Filled out from reference TRBV7-8 and TRBJ2-5, the complete variable domain reads GAGVSQSPRYKVAKRGQDVALRCDPISGHVSLFWYQQALGQGPEFLTYFQNEAQLDKSGLPSDRFFAERPEGSVSTLKIQRTQQEDSAVYLCASSLSGRGYQETQYFGPGTRLLVL.

This chain uses TRBV4-1 with TRBJ1-1; D call uncertain. Germline V lookup: CDR1 MGHRA, CDR2 YSYEKL. V dropped 0 bases and J dropped 0 bases, with 11 bases sitting between them. There are 16 residues in the CDR3. For the CDR3, the DNA is TGCGCCAGCAGCCAAGATCCCCAGCCGTTGAACACTGAAGCTTTCTTT. Translating it yields CASSQDPQPLNTEAFF.

This clonotype was found a few times. This chain uses TRBV7-2 with TRBJ1-2; 10 bases agree with TRBD1. Germline V lookup: CDR1 SGHTA, CDR2 FQGNSA. V shed 4 bases and J 6 bases; nucleotides not matched to a gene: 8. This CDR3 contains 15 residues. The CDR3 nucleotides read TGTGCCAGCAGCTCTCCCGGGACAGGGGATGATGGCTACACCTTC. Translation: CASSSPGTGDDGYTF.

The chain links TRBV2 to TRBJ1-4, with D maybe TRBD1 (6 bases). This CDR3 region has 13 residues. Germline V gene sequence: CDR1 SNHLY, CDR2 FYNNEI. Trimming removed 6 bases from V and 8 bases from J, with 13 bases in between. Here the CDR3 reads CASRDSSLEKLFF. CDR3 nucleotides: TGTGCCAGCAGGGACAGCTCTTTAGAAAAACTGTTTTTT.

V gene TRBV7-9 combines with J gene TRBJ1-1; D is perhaps TRBD1 (6 bases). Trimming removed 3 bases at V and 1 base at J, with 12 bases between. Germline values: CDR1 SEHNR, CDR2 FQNEAQ (reference sequence). The CDR3 contains 15 residues. The CDR3 loop is CASSFTGTQNTEAFF. The CDR3 nucleotides are TGTGCCAGCAGCTTTACCGGGACACAGAACACTGAAGCTTTCTTT. The full variable domain, its missing parts supplied by reference TRBV7-9 and TRBJ1-1, is DTGVSQNPRHKITKRGQNVTFRCDPISEHNRLYWYRQTLGQGPEFLTYFQNEAQLEKSRLLSDRFSAERPKGSFSTLEIQRTEQGDSAMYLCASSFTGTQNTEAFFGQGTRLTVV.

V and J are TRBV12-3 or TRBV12-4 and TRBJ2-2; possibly TRBD2 for D (5 bases). The CDR3 loop spans 15 amino acids. Trimming took off 6 bases at V and 7 bases at J, with 18 bases between the two ends. The CDR3 loop reads CASRYDPGSVGELFF. CDR3 DNA sequence: TGTGCCAGCAGATATGACCCGGGGTCCGTCGGGGAGCTGTTTTTT.

This clonotype was counted between two and nine times. The gene calls are TRBV7-9 and TRBJ2-7, with D tentatively TRBD1 (5 bases). Trimming shortened V by 5 bases and J by 5 bases, and 16 bases separated the two germline ends. This CDR3 comprises 14 residues. Germline V gene lookup returns CDR1 SEHNR and CDR2 FQNEAQ (reference sequence). The CDR3 DNA reads as TGTGCCAGCAGCCCCGGTAGGGGATCCAACGAGCAGTACTTC. It yields the protein CASSPGRGSNEQYF.

This clonotype has more than one count but fewer than ten. The CDR3 sequence: CASSLDTQTPSNQPQHF. The CDR3 nucleotides are TGTGCCAGCAGCTTAGATACCCAAACCCCTAGCAATCAGCCCCAGCATTTT. The chain links TRBV7-8 to TRBJ1-5; D gene unclear. Trimming removed 1 base at V and 0 bases at J, with 13 bases between. The CDR3 loop spans 17 amino acids. Germline-derived CDR1 and CDR2 are SGHVS and FQNEAQ. The full variable domain, rest sourced from reference TRBV7-8 and TRBJ1-5, is GAGVSQSPRYKVAKRGQDVALRCDPISGHVSLFWYQQALGQGPEFLTYFQNEAQLDKSGLPSDRFFAERPEGSVSTLKIQRTQQEDSAVYLCASSLDTQTPSNQPQHFGDGTRLSIL.

V is TRBV28 and J is TRBJ1-4, with TRBD1 as a possible D gene (6 bases). Trimming shortened V by 11 bases and J by 0 bases, and 16 bases separated the two germline ends. Germline CDR1 and CDR2: MDHEN and SYDVKM. This CDR3 is built from 15 residues. In nucleotides, the CDR3 is TGTGCCGGGGGGCGTGGGGATGCAACTAATGAAAAACTGTTTTTT. Translating it yields CAGGRGDATNEKLFF.

J is TRBJ1-4 and V is TRBV7-9; D may be TRBD1 (5 bases). Germline CDR1 SEHNR, CDR2 FQNEAQ (reference sequence). V lost 6 bases to trimming and J lost 8 bases, with 19 bases between them. The CDR3 has 15 residues. CDR3 DNA: TGTGCCAGCAGTTTTTCCCGGACTGGGGGAGAAAAACTGTTTTTT. Protein sequence: CASSFSRTGGEKLFF.

This clonotype has ten or more counts. The rearrangement links TRBV7-9 to TRBJ2-1; the D is unclear. The CDR3 runs 14 residues. Trimming left V 5 bases short and J 9 bases short, with 17 bases between. The germline V gene encodes CDR1 SEHNR and CDR2 FQNEAQ (reference sequence). CDR3 bases: TGTGCCAGCAGCCCCCCGGGCTTCACGGGTGAGCAGTTCTTC. This sequence encodes CASSPPGFTGEQFF.

This clonotype has more than one count but fewer than ten. The chain joins TRBV6-5 to TRBJ1-1; 8 bases map to TRBD1. CDR3 length: 14 residues. Trimming cost V 5 bases and J 5 bases; bases outside gene matches: 7. CDR1 is MNHEY, CDR2 SVGAGI, per germline. As DNA, the CDR3 is TGTGCCAGCAGTAGCGGACAGGGTATAACTGAAGCTTTCTTT. It is translated as CASSSGQGITEAFF.

This clonotype was observed a handful of times. V usage is TRBV11-2 and J usage is TRBJ2-5, with 7 nucleotides matching TRBD1. J gave up 4 bases and V 6 bases, and 17 bases lay outside the gene matches. Germline V gene data show CDR1 as SGHAT and CDR2 as FQNNGV. The CDR3 length is 17 residues. CDR3 residues: CASSLASGQHIGETQYF. The CDR3, as DNA: TGTGCCAGCAGTTTGGCCTCGGGACAGCATATAGGAGAGACCCAGTACTTC.

The genes are TRBV12-3 or TRBV12-4 and TRBJ2-5; tentatively, D is TRBD1 or TRBD2 (5 bases each). This CDR3 is built from 13 residues. V was clipped by 0 bases and J by 5 bases, with 7 bases between them. The CDR3 here is CASSLAGTETQYF. CDR3 bases: TGTGCCAGCAGTTTAGCGGGGACGGAGACCCAGTACTTC.

There are a few counts of this clonotype. This chain connects TRBV19 to TRBJ2-7; no definite D call. The CDR3 contains 14 residues. Trimming left V 5 bases short and J 0 bases short, with 11 bases between. From germline, CDR1 is LNHDA and CDR2 SQIVND (reference sequence). The chain's CDR3 is CASSSTGHSYEQYF. CDR3 DNA sequence: TGTGCCAGTAGTTCTACGGGCCACTCCTACGAGCAGTACTTC. Full variable domain (outside the CDR3, taken from reference TRBV19 and TRBJ2-7): DGGITQSPKYLFRKEGQNVTLSCEQNLNHDAMYWYRQDPGQGLRLIYYSQIVNDFQKGDIAEGYSVSREKKESFPLTVTSAQKNPTAFYLCASSSTGHSYEQYFGPGTRLTVT.

This clonotype was observed at least ten times. The J gene is TRBJ2-3, the V gene TRBV28; D may be TRBD1 (5 bases). Germline loops: CDR1 MDHEN, CDR2 SYDVKM. V lost 7 bases and J lost 2, with 10 bases in between. CDR3 length: 13 residues. CDR3 loop: CASTGLLTDTQYF. The DNA for the CDR3 is TGTGCCAGCACAGGGCTTCTCACAGATACGCAGTATTTT. The full variable domain, in which reference TRBV28 and TRBJ2-3 provide the parts outside the CDR3, is DVKVTQSSRYLVKRTGEKVFLECVQDMDHENMFWYRQDPGLGLRLIYFSYDVKMKEKGDIPEGYSVSREKKERFSLILESASTNQTSMYLCASTGLLTDTQYFGPGTRLTVL.

This chain connects TRBV6-8 to TRBJ1-1; D unresolved. The V gene's germline CDR1 is MNHGY and CDR2 SAAAGT. This CDR3 region has 13 residues. Trimming shortened V by 0 bases and J by 10 bases, and 12 bases separated the two germline ends. This CDR3 is CASSYSPDWVAFF. The DNA of the CDR3 is TGTGCCAGCAGTTACTCCCCGGATTGGGTAGCTTTCTTT.

This clonotype has a handful of counts. CDR3 protein: CASSSSLSRTGSYEQYF. The CDR3 coding sequence is TGTGCCAGCAGCTCTTCCCTCTCCCGGACAGGGTCCTACGAGCAGTACTTC. The chain links TRBV7-9 to TRBJ2-7; 8 bases are shared with TRBD1. Germline V gene data show CDR1 as SEHNR and CDR2 as FQNEAQ (reference sequence). Trimming cost V 4 bases and J 1 base; bases outside gene matches: 12. The CDR3 length is 17 residues.

The rearrangement uses TRBV27 and TRBJ2-1, with 8 bases matching TRBD2. Trimming at V came to 7 bases and at J to 7 bases, leaving 9 bases not matched to a gene. This CDR3 region has 14 residues. Per germline, CDR1 MNHEY and CDR2 SMNVEV (reference sequence). The CDR3 region has the DNA TGTGCCAGCACCTCGGGGGGGGGCCCGAATGAGCAGTTCTTC. Encoded protein: CASTSGGGPNEQFF.